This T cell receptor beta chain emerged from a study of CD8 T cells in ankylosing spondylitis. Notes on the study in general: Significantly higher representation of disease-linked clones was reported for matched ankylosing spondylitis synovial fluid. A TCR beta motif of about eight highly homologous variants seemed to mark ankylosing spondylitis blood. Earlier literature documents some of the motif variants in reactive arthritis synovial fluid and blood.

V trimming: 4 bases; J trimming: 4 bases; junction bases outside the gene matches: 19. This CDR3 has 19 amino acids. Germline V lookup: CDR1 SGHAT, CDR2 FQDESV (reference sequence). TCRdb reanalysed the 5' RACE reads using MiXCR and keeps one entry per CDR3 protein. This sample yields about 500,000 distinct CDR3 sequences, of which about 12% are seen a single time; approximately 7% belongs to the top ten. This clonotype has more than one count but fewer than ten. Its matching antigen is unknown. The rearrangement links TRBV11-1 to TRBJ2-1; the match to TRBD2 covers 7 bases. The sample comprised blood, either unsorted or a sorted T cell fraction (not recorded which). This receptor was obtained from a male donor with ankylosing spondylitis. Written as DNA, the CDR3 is TGTGCCAGCAGCTCGGGGCTAGCGGTCAATAGTCAGGGTTACAATGAGCAGTTCTTC. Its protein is CASSSGLAVNSQGYNEQFF.